The 6 T cell receptor beta chains below were found in one sample sequenced in a study of PD-L1 blockade in urothelial cancer (dated by TCRdb to 2015 to 2018). The protocol used for the library was the immunoSEQ multiplex PCR assay. Drawn from immuneACCESS, this table holds only the in-frame rearrangements with V and J called that TCRdb kept. Clones are partly lost; checked studies trace under half to an unresolved V gene and leave the rest unexplained. This sample is represented by approximately 71,000 clones; less than 90% of them were singletons. Around a tenth of the sample comes from the top ten. What the time point label conveys for this sample: pretreatment peripheral blood. This specimen consisted of PBMCs, obtained around atezolizumab (anti-PD-L1) treatment. These receptors were obtained from a woman aged 70-85 years with urothelial cancer.

This clone was seen ten or more times. The genes are TRBV7-9 and TRBJ2-5, with a possible D match to TRBD1 (5 bases). Between the trimmed V and J ends, which lost 8 bases and 2 bases, there was a span of 9 bases. CDR1 and CDR2 from the germline V gene are SEHNR and FQNEAQ (reference sequence). The CDR3 spans 12 residues. The CDR3 region has the DNA TGTGCCAGCCAGGGCAATCAAGAGACCCAGTACTTC. Its translation is CASQGNQETQYF.

V is TRBV5-1 and J is TRBJ1-2; D gene ambiguous. Germline V gene data show CDR1 as SGHRS and CDR2 as YFSETQ. The V and J ends lost 0 bases and 4 bases respectively, with 4 bases between them. This CDR3 is 12 amino acids long. The CDR3 DNA sequence: TGCGCCAGCAGCTTGGACTTCTATGGCTACACCTTC. As protein: CASSLDFYGYTF. Supplemented by reference TRBV5-1 and TRBJ1-2, the full variable domain reads KAGVTQTPRYLIKTRGQQVTLSCSPISGHRSVSWYQQTPGQGLQFLFEYFSETQRNKGNFPGRFSGRQFSNSRSEMNVSTLELGDSALYLCASSLDFYGYTFGSGTRLTVV.

The V call is TRBV5-5, the J call TRBJ2-1; D remains unclear. V was trimmed by 4 bases and J by 4 bases, leaving 6 bases between them. Germline V gives CDR1 SGHKS, CDR2 YYEKEE (reference sequence). This CDR3 has 12 residues. As DNA, the CDR3 is TGTGCCAGCAGCCCCCAATACAATGAGCAGTTCTTC. Protein: CASSPQYNEQFF.

This rearrangement joins TRBV7-6 to TRBJ2-7; perhaps TRBD1 as D (5 bases). CDR1 is SGHVS, CDR2 FNYEAQ, per germline. Trimming pared 6 bases from V and 6 bases from J, leaving 15 bases between. The CDR3 has 13 amino acids. DNA for the CDR3: TGTGCCAGCAGACCGACCGCTGGGGCCGAGCAGTACTTC. This gives the protein CASRPTAGAEQYF.

The V gene is TRBV4-3, the J gene TRBJ1-4; 9 bases map to TRBD1. The CDR3 is 17 residues long. V dropped 0 bases and J dropped 8; count of bases not matched to a gene: 10. Germline V gene lookup returns CDR1 LGHNA and CDR2 YSLEER. Written as DNA, the CDR3 is TGCGCCAGCAGCCAAGATAAGGCTCGACAGGGGGGCGAAAAACTGTTTTTT. As protein: CASSQDKARQGGEKLFF.

This CDR3 reads CASSLVGSTGVETQYF. CDR3 nucleotides: TGTGCCAGCAGCTTAGTGGGTTCGACGGGGGTGGAGACCCAGTACTTC. This chain uses TRBV7-8 with TRBJ2-5, with a possible D match to TRBD2 (6 bases). Between the trimmed V and J ends, which lost 1 base and 5 bases, there was a span of 17 bases. The germline V gene encodes CDR1 SGHVS and CDR2 FQNEAQ. The CDR3 is made up of 16 amino acids.